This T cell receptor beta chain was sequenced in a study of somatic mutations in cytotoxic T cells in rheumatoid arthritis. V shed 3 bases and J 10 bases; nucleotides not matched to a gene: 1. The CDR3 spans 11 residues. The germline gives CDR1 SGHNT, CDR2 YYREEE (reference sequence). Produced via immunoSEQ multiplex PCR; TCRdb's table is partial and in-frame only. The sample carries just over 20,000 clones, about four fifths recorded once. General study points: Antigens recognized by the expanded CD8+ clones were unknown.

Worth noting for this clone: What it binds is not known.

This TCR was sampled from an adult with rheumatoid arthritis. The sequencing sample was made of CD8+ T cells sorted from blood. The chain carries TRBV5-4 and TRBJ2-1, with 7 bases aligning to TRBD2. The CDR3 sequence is CASSWGLEQFF. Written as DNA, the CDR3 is TGTGCCAGCAGCTGGGGACTAGAGCAGTTCTTC. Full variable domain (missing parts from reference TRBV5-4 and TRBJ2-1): ETGVTQSPTHLIKTRGQQVTLRCSSQSGHNTVSWYQQALGQGPQFIFQYYREEENGRGNFPPRFSGLQFPNYSSELNVNALELDDSALYLCASSWGLEQFFGPGTRLTVL.